The 15 T cell receptor beta chains reported below all come from one sample, sequenced in a study of T cell repertoires and HLA-DP antigens. Data came from immunoSEQ multiplex PCR; TCRdb stores just in-frame clones and leaves some out. The table lists over 100,000 clones, around 93% of them singletons. These receptors lack a known antigen. Specimen: CD4+ T cells from PBMCs. The source is a woman younger than 35 in good health and CMV-seronegative.

The J gene is TRBJ2-3, the V gene TRBV4-3, with 11 nucleotides matching TRBD2. The CDR3 sequence is 19 residues long. J lost 1 base, V lost 4 bases, and 13 bases had no gene match. Germline V gene data show CDR1 as LGHNA and CDR2 as YSLEER. The CDR3: CASSPGRSGGAWGTDTQYF. In DNA form, the CDR3 reads TGCGCCAGCAGCCCGGGCCGTAGCGGGGGGGCTTGGGGCACAGATACGCAGTATTTT.

The CDR3 sequence is CASSEPESSQGSGYTF. The DNA for the CDR3 is TGTGCCAGCAGTGAGCCAGAATCCTCTCAGGGGTCAGGCTACACCTTC. The genes are TRBV6-1 and TRBJ1-2, with TRBD1 as a possible D gene (6 bases). Germline V gene sequence: CDR1 MNHNS, CDR2 SASEGT. The CDR3 loop spans 16 amino acids. V dropped 3 bases and J dropped 8 bases, with 22 bases sitting between them.

V usage is TRBV28 and J usage is TRBJ2-1, with TRBD2 matching 11 bases. The V gene end was trimmed by 4 bases and the J gene end by 7 bases; junction bases not matched to a gene: 33. The CDR3 spans 24 residues. Per the germline V gene, CDR1 is MDHEN and CDR2 is SYDVKM. The CDR3 region is CASSSLGLRLASGRLFVENNEQFF. The CDR3 DNA is TGTGCCAGCAGTTCCCTCGGCCTACGGCTGGCTAGCGGGAGGCTCTTTGTAGAAAATAATGAGCAGTTCTTC.

The gene calls are TRBV28 and TRBJ1-2; D not resolved. The CDR3 contains 15 residues. Germline CDR1 and CDR2: MDHEN and SYDVKM. The ends were cut back, 2 bases at V and 8 bases at J, with 18 bases in the middle. Here the CDR3 DNA reads TGTGCCAGCAGTTTAAGCGACATCAGAACGACCGGCTACACCTTC. It codes for CASSLSDIRTTGYTF.

The V gene is TRBV5-1, the J gene TRBJ1-3; 8 bases fit TRBD1. This CDR3 spans 12 amino acids. V lost 3 bases to trimming and J lost 8 bases; unmatched junction nucleotides: 1. Germline assignment: CDR1 SGHRS and CDR2 YFSETQ. The CDR3 loop is CASSSTGDTIYF. CDR3 nucleotide sequence: TGCGCCAGCAGCTCGACAGGGGACACCATATATTTT.

This clone came up a few times. The chain combines TRBV16 with TRBJ1-3, with D tentatively TRBD1 (6 bases). The length of the CDR3 is 15 residues. Germline assignment: CDR1 KGHSY and CDR2 FQNENV. Trimming removed 4 bases at V and 4 bases at J, with 14 bases between. The DNA for the CDR3 is TGTGCCAGCAGCCCCCAGCGGGGGCTCGGAAACACCATATATTTT. It yields the protein CASSPQRGLGNTIYF.

This clone appeared once. The genes are TRBV6-1 and TRBJ2-5, with 8 bases matching TRBD1. CDR3 length equals 16 residues. Germline CDR1 is MNHNS and CDR2 is SASEGT. After removal of 3 bases from V and 2 bases from J, the junction contained 8 bases not matched to a gene. CDR3 in amino acids: CASSEVRTGRQETQYF. The CDR3 DNA sequence: TGTGCCAGCAGTGAGGTGAGGACAGGGAGGCAAGAGACCCAGTACTTC.

This chain uses TRBV30 with TRBJ1-2; the D is unclear. This CDR3 comprises 14 residues. Germline CDR1 reads GTSNPN; CDR2 reads SVGIG (reference sequence). V lost 1 base, J lost 4 bases, and 13 bases lay in between. Here the CDR3 reads CAWSALGRTYGYTF. Written as DNA, the CDR3 is TGTGCCTGGAGTGCCCTGGGTAGGACCTATGGCTACACCTTC.

The CDR3 DNA reads TGTGCCAGCAGCCCGGGACAGGGATATGGCGAGCAGTACTTC. Encoded protein: CASSPGQGYGEQYF. The rearrangement links TRBV5-6 to TRBJ2-7, with 9 bases matching TRBD1. Germline CDR1 is SGHDT and CDR2 is YYEEEE. V lost 4 bases to trimming and J lost 6 bases; unmatched junction nucleotides: 8. CDR3 length: 14 amino acids.

The rearrangement uses TRBV29-1 and TRBJ1-4; the D is unclear. Trimming stripped 6 bases from V and 5 bases from J, with 19 bases between. Germline CDR1 SQVTM, CDR2 ANQGSEA. This CDR3 has 15 amino acids. CDR3 nucleotide sequence: TGCAGCGTCCTACCCCGAGACACTGAAAATGAAAAACTGTTTTTT. Its translation: CSVLPRDTENEKLFF.

The sample holds one count of this clone. The chain uses TRBV5-6 and TRBJ2-3, with D possibly matching TRBD1 (5 bases). The CDR3 spans 16 residues. Trimming took off 4 bases at V and 11 bases at J, with 26 bases between the two ends. The germline V gene encodes CDR1 SGHDT and CDR2 YYEEEE. Here the CDR3 DNA reads TGTGCCAGCAGCCTCACCCGGGTCGTTAGCACAGGTGGGCAGTATTTT. It specifies CASSLTRVVSTGGQYF.

The chain links TRBV28 to TRBJ2-6; possibly TRBD1 for D (6 bases). Germline-derived CDR1 and CDR2 are MDHEN and SYDVKM. The CDR3 runs to 17 residues. With 5 bases removed from V and 0 bases from J, the gap between germline ends came to 14 bases. CDR3 residues: CASSVGQSTSGANVLTF. CDR3 DNA: TGTGCCAGCAGTGTCGGACAGTCAACCTCTGGGGCCAACGTCCTGACTTTC.

The rearrangement uses TRBV5-1 and TRBJ2-5; D ambiguous. With 2 bases removed from V and 5 bases from J, the gap between germline ends came to 4 bases. The length of the CDR3 is 11 residues. CDR1 SGHRS and CDR2 YFSETQ come from the germline V gene. The CDR3, as DNA: TGCGCCAGCAGCTTCCGGGAGACCCAGTACTTC. It yields the protein CASSFRETQYF.

The J gene is TRBJ2-3, the V gene TRBV6-1; D gene uncertain. Germline CDR1 reads MNHNS; CDR2 reads SASEGT. Trimming stripped 7 bases from V and 0 bases from J, with 14 bases between. CDR3 size: 15 residues. The CDR3: CASNQPGISTDTQYF. The CDR3, as DNA: TGTGCCAGCAATCAACCTGGAATTAGCACAGATACGCAGTATTTT.

The chain recombines TRBV9 with TRBJ1-6; the match to TRBD1 covers 11 bases. Germline V gives CDR1 SGDLS, CDR2 YYNGEE. Unmatched junction bases numbered 9, after V lost 3 bases and J lost 10 bases. There are 16 residues in the CDR3. CDR3 DNA: TGTGCCAGCAGCGGGGGACAGGGGGGTGGTAGATCACCCCTCCACTTT. Translation: CASSGGQGGGRSPLHF.